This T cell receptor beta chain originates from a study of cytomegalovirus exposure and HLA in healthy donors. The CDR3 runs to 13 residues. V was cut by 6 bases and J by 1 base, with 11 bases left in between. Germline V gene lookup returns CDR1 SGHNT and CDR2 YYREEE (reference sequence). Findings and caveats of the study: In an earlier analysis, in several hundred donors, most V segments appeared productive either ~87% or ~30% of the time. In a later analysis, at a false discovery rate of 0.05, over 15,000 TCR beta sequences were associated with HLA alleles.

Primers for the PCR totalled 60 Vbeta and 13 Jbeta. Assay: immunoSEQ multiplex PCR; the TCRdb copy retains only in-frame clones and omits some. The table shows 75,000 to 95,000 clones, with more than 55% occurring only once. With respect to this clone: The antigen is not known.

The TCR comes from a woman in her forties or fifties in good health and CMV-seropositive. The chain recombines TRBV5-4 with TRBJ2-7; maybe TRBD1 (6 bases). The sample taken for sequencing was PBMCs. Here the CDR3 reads CASTSRGSYEQYF. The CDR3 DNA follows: TGTGCCAGCACCAGTAGGGGGTCCTACGAGCAGTACTTC. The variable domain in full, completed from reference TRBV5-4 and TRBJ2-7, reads ETGVTQSPTHLIKTRGQQVTLRCSSQSGHNTVSWYQQALGQGPQFIFQYYREEENGRGNFPPRFSGLQFPNYSSELNVNALELDDSALYLCASTSRGSYEQYFGPGTRLTVT.